This T cell receptor (beta chain) was observed in a study of T cell responses to AZD1222 COVID-19 vaccine. Overall study results and limits: Repertoire sampling occurred only after the peak T cell response.

Measured with immunoSEQ multiplex PCR; TCRdb has only the in-frame clones, and not every one. The sample records nearly 110,000 clones, around 91% being singletons. This clone was detected once. The antigen remains unidentified. The CDR3 extends over 13 amino acids. Germline V gives CDR1 SGHTA, CDR2 FQGTGA. After removal of 6 bases from V and 10 bases from J, the junction contained 10 bases not matched to a gene. Sequencing used peripheral blood, obtained 28 days after the second AZD1222 dose. J is TRBJ1-2 and V is TRBV7-3; 8 nucleotides align to TRBD1. The TCR originated in an adult who received the AZD1222 COVID-19 vaccine. The CDR3, as DNA: TGTGCCAGCAGTCCGGGACAGGTTTTTAACTACACCTTC. This gives the protein CASSPGQVFNYTF.